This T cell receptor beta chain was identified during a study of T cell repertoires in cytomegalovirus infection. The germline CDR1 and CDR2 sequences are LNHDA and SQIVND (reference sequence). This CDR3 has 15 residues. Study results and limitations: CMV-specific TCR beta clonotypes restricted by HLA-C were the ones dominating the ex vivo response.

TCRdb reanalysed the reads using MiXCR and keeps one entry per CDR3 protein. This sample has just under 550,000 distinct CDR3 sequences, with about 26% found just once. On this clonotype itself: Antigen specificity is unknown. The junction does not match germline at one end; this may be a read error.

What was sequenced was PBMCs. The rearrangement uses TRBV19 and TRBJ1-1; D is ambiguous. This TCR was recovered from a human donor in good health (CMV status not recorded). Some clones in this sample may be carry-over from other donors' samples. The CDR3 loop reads CASSIPSIGNAEAFF. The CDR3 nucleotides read TGTGCCAGTAGTATCCCCTCGATAGGGAACGCTGAAGCTTTCTTT.